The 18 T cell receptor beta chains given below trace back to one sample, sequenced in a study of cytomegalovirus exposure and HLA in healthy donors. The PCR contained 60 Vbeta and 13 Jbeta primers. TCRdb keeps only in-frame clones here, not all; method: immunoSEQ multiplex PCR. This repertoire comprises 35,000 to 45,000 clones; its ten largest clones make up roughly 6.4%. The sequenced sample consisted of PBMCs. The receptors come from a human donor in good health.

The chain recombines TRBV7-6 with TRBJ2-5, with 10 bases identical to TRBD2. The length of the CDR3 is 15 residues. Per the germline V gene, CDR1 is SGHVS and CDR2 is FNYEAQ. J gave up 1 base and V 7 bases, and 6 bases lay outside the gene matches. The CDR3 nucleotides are TGTGCCAGCACCCTTAGCGGGGGGAGCCAAGAGACCCAGTACTTC. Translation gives CASTLSGGSQETQYF.

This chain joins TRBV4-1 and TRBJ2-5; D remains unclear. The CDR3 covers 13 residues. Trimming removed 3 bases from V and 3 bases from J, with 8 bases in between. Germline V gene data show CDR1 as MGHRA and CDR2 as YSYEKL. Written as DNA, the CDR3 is TGCGCCAGCAGCCAGTGGCGGAAAGAGACCCAGTACTTC. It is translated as CASSQWRKETQYF.

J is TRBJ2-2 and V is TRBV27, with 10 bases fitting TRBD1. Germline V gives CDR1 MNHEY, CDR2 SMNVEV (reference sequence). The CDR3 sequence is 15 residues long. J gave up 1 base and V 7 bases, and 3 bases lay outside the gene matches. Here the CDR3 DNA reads TGTGCCAGCACGACAGGGGGCCAGAACACCGGGGAGCTGTTTTTT. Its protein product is CASTTGGQNTGELFF.

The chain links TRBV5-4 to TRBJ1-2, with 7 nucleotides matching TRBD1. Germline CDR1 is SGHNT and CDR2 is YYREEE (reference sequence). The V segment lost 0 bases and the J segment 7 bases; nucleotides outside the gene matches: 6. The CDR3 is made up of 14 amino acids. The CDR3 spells CASSLAGAGGGYTF. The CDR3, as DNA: TGTGCCAGCAGCTTGGCCGGGGCAGGGGGTGGCTACACCTTC.

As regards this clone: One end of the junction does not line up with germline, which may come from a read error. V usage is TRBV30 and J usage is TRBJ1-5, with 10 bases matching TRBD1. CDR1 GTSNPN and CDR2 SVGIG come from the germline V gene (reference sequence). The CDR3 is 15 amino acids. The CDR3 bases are TGTGCCGGGAGACGCGGGACAGGGGTCAATCAGCCCCAGCATTTT. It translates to CAGRRGTGVNQPQHF. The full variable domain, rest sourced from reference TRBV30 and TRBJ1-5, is SQTIHQWPATLVQPVGSPLSLECTVEGTSNPNLYWYRQAAGRGLQLLFYSVGIGQISSEVPQNLSASRPQDRQFILSSKKLLLSDSGFYLCAGRRGTGVNQPQHFGDGTRLSIL.

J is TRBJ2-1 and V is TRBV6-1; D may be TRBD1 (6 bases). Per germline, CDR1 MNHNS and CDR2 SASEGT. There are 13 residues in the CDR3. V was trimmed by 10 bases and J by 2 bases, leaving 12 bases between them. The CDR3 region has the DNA TGTGCCATAAAGGGACAACCCTACAATGAGCAGTTCTTC. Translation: CAIKGQPYNEQFF.

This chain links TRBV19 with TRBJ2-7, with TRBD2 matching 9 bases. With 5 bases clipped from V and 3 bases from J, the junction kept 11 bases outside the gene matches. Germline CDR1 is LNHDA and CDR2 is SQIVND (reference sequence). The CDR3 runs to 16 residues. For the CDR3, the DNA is TGTGCCAGTAGTCCTCAAGGGGATAGCGGGGGCTACGAGCAGTACTTC. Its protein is CASSPQGDSGGYEQYF.

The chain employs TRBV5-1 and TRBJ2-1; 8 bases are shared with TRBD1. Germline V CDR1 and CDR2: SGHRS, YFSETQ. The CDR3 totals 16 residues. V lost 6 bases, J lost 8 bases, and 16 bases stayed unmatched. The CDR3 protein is CASTEGLGDRIDEQFF. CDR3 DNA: TGCGCCAGCACCGAAGGTCTGGGGGACAGGATTGATGAGCAGTTCTTC.

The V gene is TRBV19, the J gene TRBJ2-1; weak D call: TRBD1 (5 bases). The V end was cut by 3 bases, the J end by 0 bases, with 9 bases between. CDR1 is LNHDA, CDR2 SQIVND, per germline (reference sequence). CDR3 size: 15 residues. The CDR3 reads CASSILGDSYNEQFF. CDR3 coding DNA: TGTGCCAGTAGTATTCTAGGGGACTCCTACAATGAGCAGTTCTTC.

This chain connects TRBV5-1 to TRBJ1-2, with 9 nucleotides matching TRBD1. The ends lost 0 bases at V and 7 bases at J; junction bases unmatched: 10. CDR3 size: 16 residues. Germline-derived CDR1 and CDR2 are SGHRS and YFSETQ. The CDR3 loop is CASSLDLGDRVSGYTF. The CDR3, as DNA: TGCGCCAGCAGCTTGGATCTAGGGGACAGGGTGTCTGGCTACACCTTC. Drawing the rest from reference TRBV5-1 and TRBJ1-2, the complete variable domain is KAGVTQTPRYLIKTRGQQVTLSCSPISGHRSVSWYQQTPGQGLQFLFEYFSETQRNKGNFPGRFSGRQFSNSRSEMNVSTLELGDSALYLCASSLDLGDRVSGYTFGSGTRLTVV.

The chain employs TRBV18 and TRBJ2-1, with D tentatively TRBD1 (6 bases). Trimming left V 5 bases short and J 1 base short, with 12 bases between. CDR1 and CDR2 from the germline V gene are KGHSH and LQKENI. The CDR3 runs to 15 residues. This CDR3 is CASSFEGGSYNEQFF. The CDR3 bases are TGTGCCAGCTCATTCGAAGGGGGATCCTACAATGAGCAGTTCTTC. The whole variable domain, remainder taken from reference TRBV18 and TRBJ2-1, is NAGVMQNPRHLVRRRGQEARLRCSPMKGHSHVYWYRQLPEEGLKFMVYLQKENIIDESGMPKERFSAEFPKEGPSILRIQQVVRGDSAAYFCASSFEGGSYNEQFFGPGTRLTVL.

In DNA form, the CDR3 reads TGTGCCTGGAGTGTAGCTGAAAAACTGTTTTTT. It translates to CAWSVAEKLFF. The chain joins TRBV30 to TRBJ1-4, with D unresolved. Germline V CDR1 and CDR2: GTSNPN, SVGIG (reference sequence). Trimming left V 0 bases short and J 7 bases short, with 3 bases between. This CDR3 contains 11 residues.

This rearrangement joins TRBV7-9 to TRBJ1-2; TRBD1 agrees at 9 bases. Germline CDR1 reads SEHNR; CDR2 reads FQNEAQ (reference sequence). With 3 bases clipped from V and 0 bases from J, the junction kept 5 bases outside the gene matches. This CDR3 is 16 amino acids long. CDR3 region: CASSLLGQGPNYGYTF. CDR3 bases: TGTGCCAGCAGCTTGTTGGGACAGGGCCCTAACTATGGCTACACCTTC.

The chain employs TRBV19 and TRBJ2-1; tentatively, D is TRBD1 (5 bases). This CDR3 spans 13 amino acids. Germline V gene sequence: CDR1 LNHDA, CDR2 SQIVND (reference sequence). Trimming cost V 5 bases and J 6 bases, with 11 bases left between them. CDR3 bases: TGTGCCAGTAGTTTTCGACAGTTCAATGAGCAGTTCTTC. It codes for CASSFRQFNEQFF.

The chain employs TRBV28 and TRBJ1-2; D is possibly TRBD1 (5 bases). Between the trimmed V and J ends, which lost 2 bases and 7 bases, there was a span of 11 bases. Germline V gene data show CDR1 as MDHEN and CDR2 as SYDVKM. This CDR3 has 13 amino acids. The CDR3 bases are TGTGCCAGCAGTTTAAACTCGCAGGGTGGCTACACCTTC. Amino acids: CASSLNSQGGYTF.

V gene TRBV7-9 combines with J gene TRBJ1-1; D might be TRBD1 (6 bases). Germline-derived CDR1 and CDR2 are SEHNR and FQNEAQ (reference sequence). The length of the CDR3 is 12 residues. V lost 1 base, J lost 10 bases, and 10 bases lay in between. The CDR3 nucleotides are TGTGCCAGCAGCTTAGAAGGGGGAGCAGCTTTCTTT. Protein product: CASSLEGGAAFF.

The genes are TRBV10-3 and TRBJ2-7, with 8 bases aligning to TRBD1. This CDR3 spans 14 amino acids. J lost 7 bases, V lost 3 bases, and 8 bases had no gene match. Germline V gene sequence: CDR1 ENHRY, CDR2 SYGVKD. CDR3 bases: TGTGCCATCAGTGACCCGACAGGGACAGGTGAGCAGTACTTC. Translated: CAISDPTGTGEQYF.

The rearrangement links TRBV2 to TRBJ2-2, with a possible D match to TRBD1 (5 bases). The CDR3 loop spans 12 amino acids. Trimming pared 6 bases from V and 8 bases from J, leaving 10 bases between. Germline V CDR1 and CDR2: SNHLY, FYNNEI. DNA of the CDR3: TGTGCCAGCAGCCCCAGGGAAGGGGAGCTGTTTTTT. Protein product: CASSPREGELFF.